The 17 T cell receptor beta chains reported below all come from one sample, sequenced in a study of blood T cell repertoires in COVID-19. Profiling relied on immunoSEQ multiplex PCR, and the TCRdb table lists in-frame clones only, not all of them. The table records about 26,000 clones, 70% to 90% of them present only once. Sequencing used peripheral blood. The receptors shown here come from a human donor in a cohort sampled during active COVID-19.

This chain links TRBV19 with TRBJ1-5; 8 bases are a match to TRBD1. CDR3 size: 19 residues. Germline V gene data show CDR1 as LNHDA and CDR2 as SQIVND (reference sequence). After removal of 0 bases from V and 2 bases from J, the junction contained 12 bases not matched to a gene. The chain's CDR3 is CASSIEDRGKLFGNQPQHF. The CDR3 DNA reads TGTGCCAGTAGTATAGAAGACAGGGGTAAGTTGTTCGGCAATCAGCCCCAGCATTTT.

The sample holds a few counts of this clone. The CDR3 reads CASTDREVNQPQHF. CDR3 DNA sequence: TGTGCCAGCACGGACAGGGAGGTCAATCAGCCCCAGCATTTT. This chain connects TRBV6-6 to TRBJ1-5; 8 nucleotides align to TRBD1. Germline V gene data show CDR1 as MNHNY and CDR2 as SVGAGI (reference sequence). There are 14 residues in the CDR3. V lost 7 bases and J lost 3; bases outside the gene matches: 5.

This chain joins TRBV30 and TRBJ2-1, with 7 nucleotides matching TRBD1. This CDR3 region has 13 residues. Per the germline V gene, CDR1 is GTSNPN and CDR2 is SVGIG (reference sequence). V shed 7 bases and J 4 bases; nucleotides not matched to a gene: 7. CDR3 amino acids: CAFTGAGYNEQFF. The CDR3 DNA is TGTGCCTTTACAGGGGCCGGATACAATGAGCAGTTCTTC.

This chain uses TRBV5-1 with TRBJ2-7; possibly TRBD1 for D (6 bases). Trimming removed 0 bases from V and 1 base from J, with 11 bases in between. CDR1 is SGHRS, CDR2 YFSETQ, per germline. This CDR3 region has 15 residues. This CDR3 is CASSLAQGTSYEQYF. In DNA form, the CDR3 reads TGCGCCAGCAGCTTGGCCCAGGGGACATCCTACGAGCAGTACTTC.

The rearrangement links TRBV27 to TRBJ1-5; 10 positions agree with TRBD1. The CDR3 consists of 17 residues. Germline values: CDR1 MNHEY, CDR2 SMNVEV (reference sequence). The trim removed 8 bases at V and 5 bases at J, leaving 15 bases unmatched. The CDR3 DNA is TGTGCCAGCCGGCCCTATGGTTTGACAGGGGGCTATCAGCCCCAGCATTTT. It specifies CASRPYGLTGGYQPQHF.

The chain combines TRBV20-1 with TRBJ2-3; possibly TRBD2 for D (5 bases). The CDR3 length is 14 residues. V was shortened by 3 bases and J by 4 bases, with 14 bases between the two germline ends. Germline V gene lookup returns CDR1 DFQATT and CDR2 SNEGSKA (reference sequence). The CDR3: CSASRGSPPDTQYF. The CDR3 nucleotides are TGCAGTGCTAGTCGGGGATCCCCTCCAGATACGCAGTATTTT.

This chain uses TRBV5-8 with TRBJ1-2; 10 nucleotides agree with TRBD1. Germline trimming cut 7 bases from V and 6 bases from J; bases unmatched to any gene: 6. Per germline, CDR1 SGHTS and CDR2 YDEGEE. The CDR3 runs 13 residues. As DNA, the CDR3 is TGTGCCAGCCACCCGGGACAGGGGCATGGCTACACCTTC. Amino acids: CASHPGQGHGYTF. Filled out from reference TRBV5-8 and TRBJ1-2, the complete variable domain reads EAGVTQSPTHLIKTRGQQATLRCSPISGHTSVYWYQQALGLGLQFLLWYDEGEERNRGNFPPRFSGRQFPNYSSELNVNALELEDSALYLCASHPGQGHGYTFGSGTRLTVV.

The rearrangement uses TRBV27 and TRBJ1-2; TRBD1 might be the D (5 bases). V gave up 2 bases and J gave up 8 bases, with 18 bases separating them. The germline gives CDR1 MNHEY, CDR2 SMNVEV (reference sequence). The CDR3 runs 15 residues. Here the CDR3 DNA reads TGTGCCAGCAGTTTAAAGCCAGGGAAGAGTATCGGCTACACCTTC. Its protein is CASSLKPGKSIGYTF.

The chain employs TRBV6-6 and TRBJ1-4; TRBD1 agrees at 8 bases. Germline-derived CDR1 and CDR2 are MNHNY and SVGAGI (reference sequence). Losses at the gene ends were 2 bases for V and 7 bases for J; bases not matched to a gene: 3. This CDR3 comprises 14 residues. The CDR3 coding sequence is TGTGCCAGCAGTTACGGACAGGGTGGTGAAAAACTGTTTTTT. Encoded protein: CASSYGQGGEKLFF.

The table lists this clone with a count of one. The chain couples TRBV4-1 to TRBJ2-3, with TRBD1 matching over 8 bases. Germline loops: CDR1 MGHRA, CDR2 YSYEKL. This CDR3 region has 17 residues. J gave up 6 bases and V 8 bases, and 19 bases lay outside the gene matches. The CDR3 sequence is CASGFQRSGGGSDTQYF. The CDR3 DNA is TGCGCCAGCGGCTTTCAACGCTCAGGGGGCGGCAGCGATACGCAGTATTTT.

In its sample, this clone was seen a few times. The V gene is TRBV5-1, the J gene TRBJ2-1; D possibly corresponds to TRBD2 (5 bases). Germline CDR1 SGHRS, CDR2 YFSETQ. The V end was cut by 0 bases, the J end by 9 bases, with 16 bases between. The CDR3 runs to 15 residues. The chain's CDR3 is CASSLEGEGSGEQFF. The CDR3 DNA reads TGCGCCAGCAGCTTGGAGGGAGAAGGGTCGGGTGAGCAGTTCTTC. Together with reference TRBV5-1 and TRBJ2-1, the CDR3 gives the full variable domain: KAGVTQTPRYLIKTRGQQVTLSCSPISGHRSVSWYQQTPGQGLQFLFEYFSETQRNKGNFPGRFSGRQFSNSRSEMNVSTLELGDSALYLCASSLEGEGSGEQFFGPGTRLTVL.

The chain recombines TRBV10-3 with TRBJ2-7; TRBD2 might be the D (5 bases). Germline V gives CDR1 ENHRY, CDR2 SYGVKD. The CDR3 contains 16 residues. V was shortened by 4 bases and J by 2 bases, with 18 bases between the two germline ends. The CDR3 coding sequence is TGTGCCATCAGTGGCCTCGCGGGTCAACGCCCCTACGAGCAGTACTTC. It specifies CAISGLAGQRPYEQYF.

This clone was observed a few times. This chain uses TRBV30 with TRBJ2-5, with TRBD1 as a possible D gene (5 bases). Germline lookup yields CDR1 GTSNPN and CDR2 SVGIG (reference sequence). This CDR3 has 12 amino acids. Trimming shortened V by 2 bases and J by 4 bases, and 8 bases separated the two germline ends. The CDR3 bases are TGTGCCTGGAGTCAGGGCGGAGAGACCCAGTACTTC. Protein sequence: CAWSQGGETQYF.

The rearrangement uses TRBV6-4 and TRBJ1-6; D possibly corresponds to TRBD1 (6 bases). The germline V gene has CDR1 MRHNA and CDR2 SNTAGT. With 3 bases removed from V and 3 bases from J, the gap between germline ends came to 21 bases. CDR3 size: 19 residues. CDR3 protein: CASSEWVRGIENYNSPLHF. The CDR3 DNA sequence: TGTGCCAGCAGTGAATGGGTCAGGGGTATAGAAAACTATAATTCACCCCTCCACTTT.

The chain is built from TRBV27 and TRBJ2-7, with D possibly being TRBD1 (6 bases). Trimming removed 0 bases at V and 3 bases at J, with 12 bases between. This CDR3 comprises 15 residues. CDR1 MNHEY and CDR2 SMNVEV come from the germline V gene (reference sequence). This chain's CDR3 is CASSLSYRAIYEQYF. For the CDR3, the DNA is TGTGCCAGCAGTTTATCTTACAGGGCTATCTACGAGCAGTACTTC.

In DNA, the CDR3 is TGTGCCAGCAGCCACATTGATAGCAATCAGCCCCAGCATTTT. Its translation is CASSHIDSNQPQHF. The genes are TRBV6-5 and TRBJ1-5; D not certain. This CDR3 region has 14 residues. The ends were cut back, 6 bases at V and 0 bases at J, with 9 bases in the middle. Germline values: CDR1 MNHEY, CDR2 SVGAGI.

The chain carries TRBV7-3 and TRBJ1-2; D is unresolved. Per germline, CDR1 SGHTA and CDR2 FQGTGA. The CDR3 has 15 residues. Trimming stripped 2 bases from V and 0 bases from J, with 10 bases between. CDR3 DNA: TGTGCCAGCAGCTTAGAGGGCAGGACTAACTATGGCTACACCTTC. This sequence encodes CASSLEGRTNYGYTF.